This TCR beta chain was retrieved from a study of blood T cell repertoires in COVID-19 (dated by TCRdb to the early 2020s). For context, the study as a whole: Samples from collaborators originated in the United States, Italy and Spain and spanned both the acute and convalescent phases of COVID-19. The repertoires were released in a freely available public database intended as a resource for research on the immune response to SARS-CoV-2. Where available, HLA class I and class II types were taken from metadata supplied by the sample provider and were not determined by assay-based typing. The material from the prospective study consisted of cDNA or gDNA derived from T cells, B-cell-depleted T cells, or PBMCs. The dataset comprised deeply sampled blood TCRbeta repertoires from subjects exposed to, actively infected with, or recovered from COVID-19. Sample metadata almost always included a de-identified subject ID, COVID-19 status, age in years and sex. The samples were drawn from the first 160 participants of the ongoing ImmuneRACE study and from 950 to 1,500 subjects provided by 6 global collaborators. Broader findings and caveats from the paper: How much clinical and demographic metadata was included differed by source and by participant, and the metadata was provided uncurated.

The immunoSEQ Assay, a bias-controlled multiplex PCR, was used to amplify TCRbeta CDR3 regions from genomic DNA. Processing in the source paper ran as follows. Within the assay, amplification of reference gene primers was used to estimate how many nucleated cells each sample contained. To quantify the absolute abundance of each unique TCRbeta CDR3 rearrangement, sequence reads were collapsed and filtered. For each sample, productive Simpson clonality was calculated as the square root of Simpson's diversity index across productive rearrangements. Held by TCRdb, this immuneACCESS table contains in-frame sequences only and omits some clones. Under half of the omission traces to an unresolved V gene where checked; the cause of the rest is unknown. V and J calls and clone size come straight from that table; D and trimming were deduced from the DNA. The sample table lists about 180,000 clones, roughly 87% of them with a count of one. Jointly, the top ten make up roughly 1.2% of the sample.

From V the trimming removes 4 bases and from J it removes 7 bases, while the gene matches leave 14 bases of the junction unaccounted for. From the cysteine up to the phenylalanine, the CDR3 has a length of 17 residues. Only CDR3 DNA remains: 51 bases, in frame from the first base. CDR1 SEHNR and CDR2 FQNEAQ were looked up in the germline V gene (reference sequence). This clone was picked up one time. Its antigen remains unidentified. No qualities accompany the bases; no much larger clone lies one base away. In the prospective study, participants were about 18 to 100 years old, resided in about two dozen geographic areas of the United States, and were enrolled through a virtual design. To assign participants to cohorts, the prospective study relied on clinical history that participants themselves reported in a screening survey and a study questionnaire. Mobile phlebotomists in the prospective study collected whole blood, serum and a nasopharyngeal or oropharyngeal swab from every participant. Over a roughly two-month period, participants in the prospective study had the option of providing additional blood draws and questionnaires. Blood samples from the prospective study were shipped frozen or at room temperature prior to DNA extraction.

This clonotype was sampled from a human donor with acute COVID-19. The donor label of this sample is uncertain. The V and J genes are TRBV7-9 and TRBJ2-2, and TRBD1 matches 8 of the central bases. The sample taken for sequencing was PBMCs or T cells enriched from blood (not recorded which). The CDR3 corresponds to CASSSGSRGRGGGELFF. The bases read TGTGCCAGCAGCTCAGGGAGCAGGGGGCGCGGCGGCGGGGAGCTGTTTTTT.